Presented here are 17 T cell receptor beta chains from one specimen sequenced in a study of cytomegalovirus exposure and HLA in healthy donors. The PCR employed 60 Vbeta primers together with 13 Jbeta primers. TCRdb keeps only in-frame clones here, not all; method: immunoSEQ multiplex PCR. Of over 150,000 clones listed, 84% are singletons. The source material was PBMCs. These receptors all come from a girl under 18 in good health and CMV-seropositive.

This clone was found a few times. V is TRBV5-1 and J is TRBJ2-7; 9 bases match TRBD1. CDR1 is SGHRS, CDR2 YFSETQ, per germline. The V gene end was trimmed by 0 bases and the J gene end by 6 bases; junction bases not matched to a gene: 7. CDR3 length: 15 residues. This chain's CDR3 is CASSLAGQGPLEQYF. CDR3 DNA: TGCGCCAGCAGCTTGGCCGGACAGGGGCCTCTCGAGCAGTACTTC.

This chain connects TRBV13 to TRBJ1-1; possibly TRBD1 for D (5 bases). Between the trimmed V and J ends, which lost 2 bases and 0 bases, there was a span of 19 bases. CDR3 length equals 18 residues. Germline loops: CDR1 PRHDT, CDR2 FYEKMQ (reference sequence). Here the CDR3 DNA reads TGTGCCAGCAGCTTACTGTCTTTGGGGCCCGACATGAACACTGAAGCTTTCTTT. Encoded protein: CASSLLSLGPDMNTEAFF. The full variable domain, in which reference TRBV13 and TRBJ1-1 provide the parts outside the CDR3, is AAGVIQSPRHLIKEKRETATLKCYPIPRHDTVYWYQQGPGQDPQFLISFYEKMQSDKGSIPDRFSAQQFSDYHSELNMSSLELGDSALYFCASSLLSLGPDMNTEAFFGQGTRLTVV.

The chain has TRBV30 and TRBJ1-2; 7 positions match TRBD1. The CDR3 totals 15 residues. CDR1 is GTSNPN, CDR2 SVGIG, per germline (reference sequence). V gave up 0 bases and J gave up 1 base; unmatched junction bases: 5. Here the CDR3 reads CAWSVGQANNYGYTF. Written as DNA, the CDR3 is TGTGCCTGGAGTGTAGGACAGGCCAATAACTATGGCTACACCTTC.

This chain connects TRBV9 to TRBJ2-1; 7 bases are shared with TRBD1. This CDR3 region has 15 residues. Germline V gives CDR1 SGDLS, CDR2 YYNGEE. The trim removed 4 bases at V and 5 bases at J, leaving 9 bases unmatched. The DNA for the CDR3 is TGTGCCAGCAGCCCCAGGACAGGTTGGGACAATGAGCAGTTCTTC. This encodes CASSPRTGWDNEQFF.

CDR3 sequence reads: CASSEMFVDEQFF. The CDR3 DNA follows: TGTGCCAGCAGTGAAATGTTCGTAGATGAGCAGTTCTTC. The chain couples TRBV2 to TRBJ2-1; no clear D gene. The CDR3 sequence is 13 residues long. Deletions cut 2 bases from V and 8 bases from J, with 10 bases between. Germline V gene data show CDR1 as SNHLY and CDR2 as FYNNEI.

The chain joins TRBV4-2 to TRBJ2-5; tentatively, D is TRBD2 (7 bases). This CDR3 region has 15 residues. Deletions cut 1 base from V and 3 bases from J, with 12 bases between. Germline CDR1 LGHNA, CDR2 YNFKEQ. As DNA, the CDR3 is TGTGCCAGCAGCCAAGTTGGCGGGGGCGAAGAGACCCAGTACTTC. Amino acid sequence: CASSQVGGGEETQYF.

This rearrangement joins TRBV5-1 to TRBJ2-1, with 9 bases matching TRBD1. The CDR3 length is 15 residues. With V trimmed by 4 bases and J by 8 bases, 10 bases remained unmatched. Looked up from germline, CDR1 is SGHRS and CDR2 is YFSETQ. DNA for the CDR3: TGCGCCAGCAGCCGAATCGGGACAGGGATCGATGAGCAGTTCTTC. Translation gives CASSRIGTGIDEQFF.

The chain uses TRBV7-2 and TRBJ2-7; weak D call: TRBD1 (6 bases). Deletions cut 5 bases from V and 6 bases from J, with 17 bases between. The length of the CDR3 is 14 residues. Looked up from germline, CDR1 is SGHTA and CDR2 is FQGNSA. CDR3 residues: CASSLNRVEGEQYF. CDR3 DNA sequence: TGTGCCAGCAGCCTTAACAGGGTTGAGGGCGAGCAGTACTTC.

V and J are TRBV9 and TRBJ1-5; TRBD1 aligns across 7 bases. The junction had 6 bases not matched to a gene; V was cut back by 3 bases and J by 0 bases. Germline loops: CDR1 SGDLS, CDR2 YYNGEE. The CDR3 runs 16 residues. CDR3 nucleotide sequence: TGTGCCAGCAGCGCGGGGACAGAAATTAGCAATCAGCCCCAGCATTTT. This codes for CASSAGTEISNQPQHF.

V usage is TRBV15 and J usage is TRBJ2-1; a weak D match, TRBD1 (5 bases). V dropped 2 bases and J dropped 2 bases, with 13 bases sitting between them. This CDR3 is 16 amino acids long. Germline V gives CDR1 LNHNV, CDR2 YYDKDF (reference sequence). The CDR3 DNA follows: TGTGCCACCAGCAGACTCCAGGACATCCCCTACAATGAGCAGTTCTTC. Translation: CATSRLQDIPYNEQFF.

This rearrangement joins TRBV18 to TRBJ2-7; 7 nucleotides match TRBD1. The CDR3 has 13 residues. V shed 5 bases, J shed 3 bases, and the junction held 4 bases outside the gene matches. The germline V gene has CDR1 KGHSH and CDR2 LQKENI. The CDR3 protein is CASSRDRVYEQYF. The CDR3 bases are TGTGCCAGCTCAAGAGACAGGGTCTACGAGCAGTACTTC.

This rearrangement joins TRBV7-9 to TRBJ2-1, with TRBD2 matching 10 bases. J gave up 6 bases and V 2 bases, and 4 bases lay outside the gene matches. CDR1 and CDR2 from the germline V gene are SEHNR and FQNEAQ (reference sequence). The CDR3 covers 15 residues. CDR3 coding DNA: TGTGCCAGCAGCTTAAGCGGGGGGGCTTTCAATGAGCAGTTCTTC. Its translation is CASSLSGGAFNEQFF. Full variable domain (remainder filled in from reference TRBV7-9 and TRBJ2-1): DTGVSQNPRHKITKRGQNVTFRCDPISEHNRLYWYRQTLGQGPEFLTYFQNEAQLEKSRLLSDRFSAERPKGSFSTLEIQRTEQGDSAMYLCASSLSGGAFNEQFFGPGTRLTVL.

This clone was observed a few times. The chain employs TRBV6-4 and TRBJ2-1; 8 bases fit TRBD2. V lost 0 bases to trimming and J lost 6 bases; unmatched junction nucleotides: 4. The CDR3 runs 15 residues. From germline, CDR1 is MRHNA and CDR2 SNTAGT. The CDR3 DNA is TGTGCCAGCAGTGACTCCGATAGCGGGGTCAATGAGCAGTTCTTC. Translating gives CASSDSDSGVNEQFF.

The CDR3 loop is CASSVAPLRAGSGNTIYF. The CDR3, as DNA: TGTGCCAGCAGCGTAGCCCCCCTAAGGGCGGGCTCTGGAAACACCATATATTTT. The chain recombines TRBV9 with TRBJ1-3; no reliable D call. From germline, CDR1 is SGDLS and CDR2 YYNGEE. The CDR3 loop spans 18 amino acids. V dropped 0 bases and J dropped 0 bases, with 16 bases sitting between them.

The chain employs TRBV18 and TRBJ2-5; 9 bases align to TRBD1. Germline assignment: CDR1 KGHSH and CDR2 LQKENI. The CDR3 totals 18 residues. J was trimmed by 0 bases and V by 0 bases; bases with no gene match: 8. The CDR3 DNA sequence: TGTGCCAGCTCACCACCGTTCTTACAGGGGGCCGACCAAGAGACCCAGTACTTC. This codes for CASSPPFLQGADQETQYF.

V gene TRBV6-1 combines with J gene TRBJ1-5; 8 bases agree with TRBD1. This CDR3 is 20 amino acids long. Losses at the gene ends were 2 bases for V and 0 bases for J; bases not matched to a gene: 15. Germline loops: CDR1 MNHNS, CDR2 SASEGT. The CDR3 nucleotides read TGTGCCAGCAGTGAAAGACAGGGGACGCGACCCCTTTATAGCAATCAGCCCCAGCATTTT. It is translated as CASSERQGTRPLYSNQPQHF.

This clone was seen only a few times. This sequence joins TRBV30 and TRBJ1-5; the D gene is possibly TRBD1 (6 bases). This CDR3 has 14 amino acids. Trimming took 2 bases from V and 1 from J, leaving 9 bases between them. CDR1 and CDR2 from the germline V gene are GTSNPN and SVGIG (reference sequence). The CDR3: CAWSRGISNQPQHF. The CDR3 coding sequence is TGTGCCTGGAGTAGGGGGATAAGCAATCAGCCCCAGCATTTT. Supplemented by reference TRBV30 and TRBJ1-5, the full variable domain reads SQTIHQWPATLVQPVGSPLSLECTVEGTSNPNLYWYRQAAGRGLQLLFYSVGIGQISSEVPQNLSASRPQDRQFILSSKKLLLSDSGFYLCAWSRGISNQPQHFGDGTRLSIL.